This T cell receptor (beta chain) came from a study of sequential checkpoint blockade in melanoma. Treatment described: randomized to nivolumab then ipilimumab (arm A) or the reverse (arm B). Measured with immunoSEQ multiplex PCR; TCRdb has only the in-frame clones, and not every one. The repertoire holds some 17,000 clones, with 60% to 70% as singletons. Germline V gives CDR1 SGHNT, CDR2 YYREEE (reference sequence). CDR3 size: 19 residues. V shed 0 bases and J 4 bases; nucleotides not matched to a gene: 13. The chain carries TRBV5-4 and TRBJ2-1, with 10 bases aligning to TRBD2. This specimen consisted of CD8+ T cells sorted from blood (inferred from file names), obtained from a patient given nivolumab and ipilimumab in sequence. This TCR came from a human donor with melanoma. The CDR3 nucleotides read TGTGCCAGCAGCTTGGGCGCGGGGCCGGCTAGCGGGGGTTACAATGAGCAGTTCTTC. The encoded protein is CASSLGAGPASGGYNEQFF.